The 7 T cell receptor beta chains reported below all come from one sample, sequenced in a study of molecular identifiers for immune sequencing clone quantification. Each CDR3 protein is one row after TCRdb ran MiXCR on the PCR reads. The table shows about 640,000 distinct CDR3 sequences, with just under 20% occurring only once. The sequencing sample was made of naive CD8+ T cells from blood, with Jurkat cell RNA spiked in. Sample subset: FACS-sorted CD8+CD4-CCR7+CD45RA+ naive T cells. The source of these receptors is a human donor in good health. Some libraries in this study had Jurkat cell RNA spiked in.

At least ten counts were recorded for this clonotype. This chain joins TRBV30 and TRBJ2-2; no reliable D call. Between the trimmed V and J ends, which lost 2 bases and 2 bases, there was a span of 6 bases. Germline CDR1 is GTSNPN and CDR2 is SVGIG (reference sequence). The CDR3 is 13 residues long. CDR3: CAWSPINTGELFF. DNA of the CDR3: TGTGCCTGGAGTCCTATAAACACCGGGGAGCTGTTTTTT. The full variable domain, in which reference TRBV30 and TRBJ2-2 provide the parts outside the CDR3, is SQTIHQWPATLVQPVGSPLSLECTVEGTSNPNLYWYRQAAGRGLQLLFYSVGIGQISSEVPQNLSASRPQDRQFILSSKKLLLSDSGFYLCAWSPINTGELFFGEGSRLTVL.

Notes on this clonotype: A read error may be the cause here, since a much bigger clone is one base away. Given the absence of the conserved phenylalanine or tryptophan at the CDR3 end, a read error is likely. J is TRBJ2-7 and V is TRBV7-2; a weak D match, TRBD2 (7 bases). In germline, CDR1 is SGHTA, CDR2 FQGNSA. V was trimmed by 5 bases and J by 0 bases, leaving 14 bases between them. The CDR3 sequence is 15 residues long. This chain's CDR3 is CASSLGRGYSYEQYL. In DNA form, the CDR3 reads TGTGCCAGCAGCCTGGGGAGGGGGTACTCCTACGAGCAGTACCTC.

Details on this clonotype: A much larger clone differs by one base, so this may be a read error. This chain joins TRBV28 and TRBJ2-3, with 10 bases lining up with TRBD2. J lost 6 bases, V lost 2 bases, and 8 bases had no gene match. The CDR3 spans 16 residues. Germline V lookup: CDR1 MDHEN, CDR2 SYDVKM. The CDR3 spells CASSLILAGEGDTQYF. DNA of the CDR3: TGTGCCAGCAGTTTAATCCTAGCGGGAGAAGGGGATACGCAGTATTTT.

This clonotype was seen many times. This sequence joins TRBV6-2 or TRBV6-3 and TRBJ1-1; no definite D call. The V gene lost 2 bases and the J gene lost 2 bases, with 6 bases spanning the gap. Germline V gene lookup returns CDR1 MNHEY and CDR2 SVGEGT. The CDR3 runs 13 residues. In DNA form, the CDR3 reads TGTGCCAGCAGTTACAACCCTAACACTGAAGCTTTCTTT. It translates to CASSYNPNTEAFF.

This clonotype has at least ten counts. The chain employs TRBV19 and TRBJ2-3; 11 bases are shared with TRBD1. Germline CDR1 reads LNHDA; CDR2 reads SQIVND (reference sequence). The CDR3 consists of 18 residues. Trimming at V came to 7 bases and at J to 3 bases, leaving 15 bases not matched to a gene. The DNA for the CDR3 is TGTGCCAGTAATCCTATGACGACGGGGACAGGGGGAACAGATACGCAGTATTTT. It specifies CASNPMTTGTGGTDTQYF. Drawing the rest from reference TRBV19 and TRBJ2-3, the complete variable domain is DGGITQSPKYLFRKEGQNVTLSCEQNLNHDAMYWYRQDPGQGLRLIYYSQIVNDFQKGDIAEGYSVSREKKESFPLTVTSAQKNPTAFYLCASNPMTTGTGGTDTQYFGPGTRLTVL.

The chain joins TRBV12-3 or TRBV12-4 to TRBJ2-7, with TRBD1 as a possible D gene (6 bases). Trimming shortened V by 6 bases and J by 4 bases, and 13 bases separated the two germline ends. This CDR3 spans 13 amino acids. The CDR3 DNA is TGTGCCAGCAGCCCGCAGGGGCTGTACGAGCAGTACTTC. Its protein is CASSPQGLYEQYF.

With respect to this clonotype: This may come from a read error, since a much larger clone is one base off. The rearrangement links TRBV20-1 to TRBJ2-7; D call uncertain. This CDR3 contains 14 residues. Germline CDR1 is DFQATT and CDR2 is SNEGSKA (reference sequence). V was clipped by 5 bases and J by 0 bases, with 14 bases between them. The CDR3 DNA reads TGCAGTGCTCCCCCTCCAGCAACCTCCTACGAGCAGTACTTC. Translation gives CSAPPPATSYEQYF.